This TCR beta chain was profiled in a study of cytomegalovirus exposure and HLA in healthy donors. Study observations and caveats: With further analysis later on, most CMV-associated TCR beta chains appeared HLA-restricted. A later analysis by the authors found several of the most significant clusters apparently linked to common viral pathogens. Earlier findings revealed that most TCR beta V segments proved productive either about 87% or about 30% of the time. In a later analysis, a genetic analysis reported fewer productive-TCR N-insertions in an Asian-associated ancestry cluster than the cohort average.

On this clone: Antigen specificity is unknown.

PCR used 60 Vbeta primers and 13 Jbeta primers. TCRdb's copy holds only in-frame clones and misses some; the assay was immunoSEQ multiplex PCR. Among about 200,000 clones listed, 60% to 80% were seen once. From germline, CDR1 is PRHDT and CDR2 FYEKMQ (reference sequence). The ends lost 0 bases at V and 5 bases at J; junction bases unmatched: 5. The CDR3 extends over 16 amino acids. Sequenced input: PBMCs. The receptor's source is a woman aged 25 to 39 in good health and CMV-seronegative. The chain links TRBV13 to TRBJ2-2; 8 positions match TRBD1. The CDR3, as DNA: TGTGCCAGCAGCTTAGGCCTACGACAGGGGACCGGGGAGCTGTTTTTT. Translating it yields CASSLGLRQGTGELFF. Combining the CDR3 with reference TRBV13 and TRBJ2-2 gives the whole variable domain AAGVIQSPRHLIKEKRETATLKCYPIPRHDTVYWYQQGPGQDPQFLISFYEKMQSDKGSIPDRFSAQQFSDYHSELNMSSLELGDSALYFCASSLGLRQGTGELFFGEGSRLTVL.